This TCR beta chain was profiled in a study of shared clonotypes between healthy human individuals. On the study more broadly: The plates for each donor numbered three CD4 naive, three CD4 memory, two CD8 naive and one CD8 memory.

There were no recent acute infections or vaccinations among the donors, who were healthy HIV-negative adults. Every one of the donors was a Caucasian adult that lived in Nashville, Tennessee. Investigators divided CD4+ cells into CD45RA+ naive and CD45RA-negative memory subsets. The data were produced by immunoSEQ multiplex PCR, yet TCRdb's version contains in-frame clones alone and is incomplete. The data hold fewer than 1.6 million clones, with around 98.5% observed a single time. The V and J ends lost 3 bases and 0 bases respectively, with 9 bases between them. CDR1 and CDR2 (germline): SGHNT, YYREEE (reference sequence). This CDR3 is built from 15 residues.

J is TRBJ2-2 and V is TRBV5-4; no reliable D call. This receptor was taken from a man aged 30-40 years in good health. The sequencing sample was made of naive CD4+ T cells sorted from blood. The subset denotes: CD45RA+ positively selected. CDR3 DNA: TGTGCCAGCAGCTCCGACATGACGAACACCGGGGAGCTGTTTTTT. This sequence encodes CASSSDMTNTGELFF.